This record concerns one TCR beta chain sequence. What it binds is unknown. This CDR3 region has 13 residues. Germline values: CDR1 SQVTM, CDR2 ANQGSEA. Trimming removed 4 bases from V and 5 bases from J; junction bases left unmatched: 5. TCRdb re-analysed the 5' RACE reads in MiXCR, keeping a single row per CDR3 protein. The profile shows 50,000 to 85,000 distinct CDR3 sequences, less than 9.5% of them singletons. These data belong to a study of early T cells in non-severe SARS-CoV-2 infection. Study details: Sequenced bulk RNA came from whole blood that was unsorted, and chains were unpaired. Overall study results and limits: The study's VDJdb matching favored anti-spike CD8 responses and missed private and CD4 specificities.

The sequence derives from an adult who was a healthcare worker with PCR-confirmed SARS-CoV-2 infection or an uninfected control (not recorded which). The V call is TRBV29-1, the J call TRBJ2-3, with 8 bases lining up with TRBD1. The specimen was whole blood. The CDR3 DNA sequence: TGCAGCGTTGCCCGCGGGACAGGAGATACGCAGTATTTT. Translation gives CSVARGTGDTQYF.